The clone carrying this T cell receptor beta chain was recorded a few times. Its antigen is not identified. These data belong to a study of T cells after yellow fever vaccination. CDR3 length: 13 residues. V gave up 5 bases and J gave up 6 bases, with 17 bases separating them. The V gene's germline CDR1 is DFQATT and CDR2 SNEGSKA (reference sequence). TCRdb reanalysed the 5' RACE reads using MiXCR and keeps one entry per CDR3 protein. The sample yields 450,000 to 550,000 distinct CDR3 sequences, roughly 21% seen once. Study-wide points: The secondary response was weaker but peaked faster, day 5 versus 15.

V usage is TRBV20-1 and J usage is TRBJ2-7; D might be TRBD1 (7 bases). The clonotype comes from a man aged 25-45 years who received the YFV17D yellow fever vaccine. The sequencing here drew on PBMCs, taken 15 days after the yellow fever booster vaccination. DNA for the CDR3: TGCAGTGCTTCCAGACAGGGAGGTGGCGAGCAGTACTTC. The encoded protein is CSASRQGGGEQYF.